This section outlines one TCR beta chain sequence together with its context. This sample was included in a study of OX40 agonist ivuxolimab in advanced cancers. Germline CDR1 and CDR2: DFQATT and SNEGSKA (reference sequence). The CDR3 totals 11 residues. The protocol was immunoSEQ multiplex PCR, while the TCRdb copy is restricted to in-frame clones and leaves out a portion. The sample has just under 45,000 clones, more than 80% seen once; the top ten hold approximately 3.9%. This receptor was taken from an adult with an advanced solid tumor such as melanoma, head and neck, liver or kidney cancer. Sequences were derived from CD4+ or CD8+ T cells sorted from blood, sampled in a trial of the OX40 agonist ivuxolimab. The chain links TRBV20-1 to TRBJ2-5; D could derive from TRBD1 or TRBD2 (5 bases each). The CDR3 reads CSGTLEETQYF. For the CDR3, the DNA is TGCAGCGGGACGCTAGAGGAGACCCAGTACTTC.